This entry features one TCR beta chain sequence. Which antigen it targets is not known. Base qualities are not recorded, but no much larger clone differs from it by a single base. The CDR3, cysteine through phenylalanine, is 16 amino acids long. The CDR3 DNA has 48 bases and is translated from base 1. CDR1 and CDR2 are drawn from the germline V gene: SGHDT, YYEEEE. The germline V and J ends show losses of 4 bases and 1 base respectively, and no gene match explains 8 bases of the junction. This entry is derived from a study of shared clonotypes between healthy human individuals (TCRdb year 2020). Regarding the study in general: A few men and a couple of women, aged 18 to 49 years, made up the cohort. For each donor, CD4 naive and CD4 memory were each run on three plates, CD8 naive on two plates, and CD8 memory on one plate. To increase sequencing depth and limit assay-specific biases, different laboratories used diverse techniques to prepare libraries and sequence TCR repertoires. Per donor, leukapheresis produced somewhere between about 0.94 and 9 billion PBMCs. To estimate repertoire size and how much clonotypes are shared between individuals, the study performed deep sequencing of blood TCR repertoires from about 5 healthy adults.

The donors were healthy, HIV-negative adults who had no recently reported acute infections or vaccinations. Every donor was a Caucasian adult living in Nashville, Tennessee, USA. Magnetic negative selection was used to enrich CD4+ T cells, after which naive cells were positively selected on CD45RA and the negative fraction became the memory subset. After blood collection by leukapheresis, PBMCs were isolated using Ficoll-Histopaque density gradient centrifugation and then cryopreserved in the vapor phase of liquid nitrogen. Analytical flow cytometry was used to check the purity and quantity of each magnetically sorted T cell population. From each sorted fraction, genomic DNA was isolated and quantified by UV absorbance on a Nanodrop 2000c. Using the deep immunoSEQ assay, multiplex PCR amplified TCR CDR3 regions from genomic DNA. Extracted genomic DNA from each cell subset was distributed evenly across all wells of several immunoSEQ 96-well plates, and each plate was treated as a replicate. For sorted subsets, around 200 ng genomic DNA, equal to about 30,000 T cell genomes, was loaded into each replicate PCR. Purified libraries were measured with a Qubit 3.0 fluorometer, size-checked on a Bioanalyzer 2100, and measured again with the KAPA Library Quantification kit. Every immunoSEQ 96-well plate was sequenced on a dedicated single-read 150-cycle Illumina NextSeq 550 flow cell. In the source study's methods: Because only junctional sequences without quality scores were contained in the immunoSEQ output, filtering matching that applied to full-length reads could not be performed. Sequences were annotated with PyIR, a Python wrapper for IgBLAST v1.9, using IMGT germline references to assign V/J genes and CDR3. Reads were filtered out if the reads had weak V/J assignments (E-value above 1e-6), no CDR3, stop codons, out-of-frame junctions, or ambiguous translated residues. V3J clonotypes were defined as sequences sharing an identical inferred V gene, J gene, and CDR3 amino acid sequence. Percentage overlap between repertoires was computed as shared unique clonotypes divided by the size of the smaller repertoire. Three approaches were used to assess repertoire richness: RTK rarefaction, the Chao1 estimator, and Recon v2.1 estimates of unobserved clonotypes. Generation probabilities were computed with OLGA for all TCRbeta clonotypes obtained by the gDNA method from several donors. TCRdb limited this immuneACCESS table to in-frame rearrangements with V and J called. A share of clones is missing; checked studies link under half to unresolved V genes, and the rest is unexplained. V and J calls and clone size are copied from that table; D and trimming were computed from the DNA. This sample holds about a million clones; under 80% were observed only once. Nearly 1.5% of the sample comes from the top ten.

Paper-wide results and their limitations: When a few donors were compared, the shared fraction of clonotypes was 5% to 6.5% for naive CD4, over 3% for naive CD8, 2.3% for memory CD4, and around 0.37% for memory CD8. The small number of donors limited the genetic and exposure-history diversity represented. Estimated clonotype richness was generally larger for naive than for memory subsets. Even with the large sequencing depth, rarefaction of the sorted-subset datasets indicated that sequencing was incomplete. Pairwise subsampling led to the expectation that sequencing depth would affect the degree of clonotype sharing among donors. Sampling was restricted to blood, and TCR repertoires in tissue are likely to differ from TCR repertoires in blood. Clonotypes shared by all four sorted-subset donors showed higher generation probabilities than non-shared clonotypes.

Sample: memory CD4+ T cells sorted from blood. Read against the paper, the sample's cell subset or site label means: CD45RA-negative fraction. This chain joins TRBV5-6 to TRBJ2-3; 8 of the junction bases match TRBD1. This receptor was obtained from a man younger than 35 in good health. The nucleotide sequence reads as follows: TGTGCCAGCAGCAAGACAGGGGTTAAAGGCACAGATACGCAGTATTTT. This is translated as CASSKTGVKGTDTQYF.